The present T cell receptor beta chain was sequenced within a study of cytomegalovirus exposure and HLA in healthy donors. Study findings and constraints: In most subjects, TCR beta sequences reportedly gave accurate predictions of HLA-A and HLA-B alleles. The study listed roughly 150 cytomegalovirus-associated TCR beta chains. Most TCRs appeared rarely, but some public TCRs recurred in many donors.

Comments on this clone: Its target is not known.

Trimming took 4 bases from V and 4 from J; bases not matched to a gene: 19. Germline CDR1 reads SGHRS; CDR2 reads YFSETQ. This CDR3 is built from 20 residues. With 60 Vbeta and 13 Jbeta primers, the PCR was carried out. Profiled with immunoSEQ multiplex PCR; TCRdb holds only in-frame clones, not every one. The repertoire holds tens of thousands of clones, 60% to 85% seen once, with almost 4.5% in the top ten. The clonotype comes from a man in his forties or fifties in good health and CMV-seronegative. The chain combines TRBV5-1 with TRBJ2-1, with 11 bases matching TRBD2. The specimen sequenced was PBMCs. CDR3 DNA sequence: TGCGCCAGCAGCCCCCCGGGACTAGCGGAACCCAGGGTGGAGTACAATGAGCAGTTCTTC. It encodes CASSPPGLAEPRVEYNEQFF.